A selection of T cell receptor beta chains follows, all from one sample in a study of shared clonotypes between healthy human individuals. Only in-frame clones appear in the TCRdb table, and some are missing; sequencing was by immunoSEQ multiplex PCR. The data hold some 510,000 clones, with approximately 85% observed a single time. Specimen: PBMCs. Receptors were obtained from a woman between 40 and 55 years old in good health. Some clones in this sample may be carry-over from other donors' samples. Both conserved end residues are part of each CDR3. Each record gives: CDR3 DNA, CDR3 protein, clone size, V gene, D gene, J gene. A D gene is named only where the DNA matches it firmly. The size field is filled for only some rows; it gives once, few, many or a size class.

DNA: TGCGCCAGCAGGTCGGGTAGCAGCTACGAGCAGTACTTC; CDR3: CASRSGSSYEQYF; size: NA; V: TRBV5-1; D: NA; J: TRBJ2-7
DNA: TGTGCCAGCTCACCAACGGACCGAGGTGAAAAACTGTTTTTT; CDR3: CASSPTDRGEKLFF; size: NA; V: TRBV18; D: NA; J: TRBJ1-4
DNA: TGTGCCAGCTCGCCTGGGGCTAGCGGGAGCTACGAGCAGTACTTC; CDR3: CASSPGASGSYEQYF; size: NA; V: TRBV18; D: TRBD2; J: TRBJ2-7
DNA: TGTGCCAGTAAGGTGGATCATGATTCCTACGAGCAGTACTTC; CDR3: CASKVDHDSYEQYF; size: many; V: TRBV19; D: NA; J: TRBJ2-7
DNA: TGTGCCAGCAGCTTGGGTACCGCCGACCGGCCTAGCTTCTACGAGCAGTACTTC; CDR3: CASSLGTADRPSFYEQYF; size: NA; V: TRBV5-4; D: NA; J: TRBJ2-7
DNA: TGTGCCAGCAGCCGAATCACAGGGGAGGCACGCGAGCAGTACTTC; CDR3: CASSRITGEAREQYF; size: NA; V: TRBV28; D: NA; J: TRBJ2-7
DNA: TGTGCCAGCATGGACAGGGGGCTCGAGCAGTACTTC; CDR3: CASMDRGLEQYF; size: many; V: TRBV2; D: TRBD1; J: TRBJ2-7
DNA: TGTGCCAGCAGTCATATCGGGCTCGGGACAGGGAACAATGAGCAGTTCTTC; CDR3: CASSHIGLGTGNNEQFF; size: NA; V: TRBV28; D: TRBD1; J: TRBJ2-1
DNA: TGTGCCAGCAGCTTAGGTGGTAGCGCCTACGAGCAGTACTTC; CDR3: CASSLGGSAYEQYF; size: NA; V: TRBV7-2; D: NA; J: TRBJ2-7
DNA: TGTGCCAGCAGCCGGACAGGGGGCGGGACAGATACGCAGTATTTT; CDR3: CASSRTGGGTDTQYF; size: once; V: TRBV5-6; D: TRBD1; J: TRBJ2-3
DNA: TGTGCCAGCAGTCCCCCCGGGGCCTACAATCAGCCCCAGCATTTT; CDR3: CASSPPGAYNQPQHF; size: NA; V: TRBV28; D: NA; J: TRBJ1-5
DNA: TGTGCCAGCAGCCCCCGACTAGCGGGAGTGACTTACACAGATACGCAGTATTTT; CDR3: CASSPRLAGVTYTDTQYF; size: NA; V: TRBV11-2; D: TRBD2; J: TRBJ2-3
DNA: TGTGCCAGCAGCCCGACAGGGTTATACACCGGGGAGCTGTTTTTT; CDR3: CASSPTGLYTGELFF; size: few; V: TRBV7-3; D: TRBD1; J: TRBJ2-2
DNA: TGTGCCAGCACCCTTTCAGACAGGGTTTCCTACGAGCAGTACTTC; CDR3: CASTLSDRVSYEQYF; size: NA; V: TRBV7-2; D: TRBD1; J: TRBJ2-7
DNA: TGTGCCAGCAGCTTACTTGTTAGGGACAGAACGAATATTTTGAGCAATCAGCCCCAGCATTTT; CDR3: CASSLLVRDRTNILSNQPQHF; size: NA; V: TRBV7-8; D: TRBD1; J: TRBJ1-5
DNA: TGTGCCAGCAGTCCCGACTCCTACAATGAGCAGTTCTTC; CDR3: CASSPDSYNEQFF; size: NA; V: TRBV6-6; D: NA; J: TRBJ2-1
DNA: TGTGCCAGCAGATATAGCGGGAGGGTTGAGACCCAGTACTTC; CDR3: CASRYSGRVETQYF; size: NA; V: TRBV27; D: TRBD2; J: TRBJ2-5
DNA: TGTGCCAGCAGCCCAAATATGGATCAGCCCCAGCATTTT; CDR3: CASSPNMDQPQHF; size: NA; V: TRBV7-9; D: NA; J: TRBJ1-5
DNA: TGTGCCAGCTCACCACCGTTAGATACGCAGTATTTT; CDR3: CASSPPLDTQYF; size: NA; V: TRBV18; D: NA; J: TRBJ2-3
DNA: TGTGCCAGCAGCTCTGGGTCCAATGAGCAGTTCTTC; CDR3: CASSSGSNEQFF; size: NA; V: TRBV7-9; D: NA; J: TRBJ2-1
DNA: TGTGCCAGCAGCTTATTTTGGGGCCCCAACACCGGGGAGCTGTTTTTT; CDR3: CASSLFWGPNTGELFF; size: NA; V: TRBV11-2; D: NA; J: TRBJ2-2
DNA: TGTGCCAGCAGCAGGGGGCATCCTACCTACGAGCAGTACTTC; CDR3: CASSRGHPTYEQYF; size: once; V: TRBV28; D: TRBD1; J: TRBJ2-7
DNA: TGTGCCAGCCGGACGGGTCCTAGCGGGAGTCATGAGCAGTTCTTC; CDR3: CASRTGPSGSHEQFF; size: NA; V: TRBV6-5; D: TRBD2; J: TRBJ2-1
DNA: TGTGCCAGTAGTATGCCGTCGCGGGAGCTCTACAATGAGCAGTTCTTC; CDR3: CASSMPSRELYNEQFF; size: NA; V: TRBV19; D: TRBD2; J: TRBJ2-1
DNA: TGTGCCAGCAGCTTAGGGGAGGGGGCCTACGAGCAGTACTTC; CDR3: CASSLGEGAYEQYF; size: NA; V: TRBV7-9; D: NA; J: TRBJ2-7
DNA: TGTGCCAGCAGCCCGCAGTTACTCGAGCAGTACTTC; CDR3: CASSPQLLEQYF; size: NA; V: TRBV28; D: NA; J: TRBJ2-7
DNA: TGTGCCAGCAGCTTACGAGGGGGGCCAGGGGCCAACGTCCTGACTTTC; CDR3: CASSLRGGPGANVLTF; size: NA; V: TRBV2; D: NA; J: TRBJ2-6
DNA: TGTGCCAGCAGCCAAGCAGTAGCCAAAAACATTCAGTACTTC; CDR3: CASSQAVAKNIQYF; size: once; V: TRBV4-2; D: NA; J: TRBJ2-4
DNA: TGTGCCAGCAGTGAAGATAAAGGGCCGGGACAGGCCCTAAGCGAGCAGTACTTC; CDR3: CASSEDKGPGQALSEQYF; size: NA; V: TRBV2; D: TRBD1; J: TRBJ2-7
DNA: TGTGCCAGCAGCTTAGGACTAGACACAGATACGCAGTATTTT; CDR3: CASSLGLDTDTQYF; size: NA; V: TRBV7-9; D: NA; J: TRBJ2-3
DNA: TGTGCCAGCGGCGACAGCTCCTCTGGGGCCAACGTCCTGACTTTC; CDR3: CASGDSSSGANVLTF; size: NA; V: TRBV4-2; D: NA; J: TRBJ2-6
DNA: TGTGCCATCAGTGAAGGGACAGGGGGTTACACTGAAGCTTTCTTT; CDR3: CAISEGTGGYTEAFF; size: once; V: TRBV10-3; D: TRBD1; J: TRBJ1-1
DNA: TGTGCCTGGATAGCGGGAGCGCGATCCTACAATGAGCAGTTCTTC; CDR3: CAWIAGARSYNEQFF; size: NA; V: TRBV30; D: TRBD2; J: TRBJ2-1
DNA: TGCGCCAGCAGCTTGGCCATCCGTTATGAGCAGTTCTTC; CDR3: CASSLAIRYEQFF; size: NA; V: TRBV5-1; D: NA; J: TRBJ2-1
DNA: TGTGCCAGCAGAACGGACAGGAACACCGGGGAGCTGTTTTTT; CDR3: CASRTDRNTGELFF; size: few; V: TRBV6-4; D: NA; J: TRBJ2-2
DNA: TGTGCCAGCAGCTTAGATAGCGGGGCAGTCTATGGCTACACCTTC; CDR3: CASSLDSGAVYGYTF; size: NA; V: TRBV11-2; D: NA; J: TRBJ1-2
DNA: TGCGCCAGCAGCCAAGTTCTGGGGCGTAGCTCCTACGAGCAGTACTTC; CDR3: CASSQVLGRSSYEQYF; size: NA; V: TRBV4-3; D: NA; J: TRBJ2-7
DNA: TGTGCCAGCTCACTTTGGCAGTACAATGAGCAGTTCTTC; CDR3: CASSLWQYNEQFF; size: NA; V: TRBV18; D: NA; J: TRBJ2-1
DNA: TGTGCCAGCAGTTTCGCCAGGGACCGTCAGTACTTC; CDR3: CASSFARDRQYF; size: NA; V: TRBV28; D: NA; J: TRBJ2-7
DNA: TGTGCCAGCAGTCCTAGAGCGGGAGGGCCGGGGGAGCAGTACTTC; CDR3: CASSPRAGGPGEQYF; size: NA; V: TRBV6-5; D: TRBD2; J: TRBJ2-7
DNA: TGTGCCAGCAGCTGGAGAAGGGGAACCTACGAGCAGTACTTC; CDR3: CASSWRRGTYEQYF; size: many; V: TRBV5-6; D: NA; J: TRBJ2-7
DNA: TGTGCCTGGAGTGCGATGGCTCACAATGAGCAGTTCTTC; CDR3: CAWSAMAHNEQFF; size: NA; V: TRBV30; D: NA; J: TRBJ2-1
DNA: TGTGCCAGCAGCGTAGACCTCCGAGCAGGGGAGCAGTACTTC; CDR3: CASSVDLRAGEQYF; size: NA; V: TRBV9; D: NA; J: TRBJ2-7
DNA: TGTGCCAGCAGCTTACGGACTAGCGAACAAGAGACCCAGTACTTC; CDR3: CASSLRTSEQETQYF; size: NA; V: TRBV12-1; D: NA; J: TRBJ2-5
DNA: TGCGCCAGCAGCCAAGAAACAGGGTTCCCTATCCATTCACCCCTCCACTTT; CDR3: CASSQETGFPIHSPLHF; size: NA; V: TRBV4-3; D: NA; J: TRBJ1-6
DNA: TGTGCCAGCAGCCGGATGAACACTGAAGCTTTCTTT; CDR3: CASSRMNTEAFF; size: NA; V: TRBV28; D: NA; J: TRBJ1-1
DNA: TGCGCCAGCGCCGAGAATGAAAAACTGTTTTTT; CDR3: CASAENEKLFF; size: NA; V: TRBV5-1; D: NA; J: TRBJ1-4
DNA: TGTGCCAGCAGCTTATCAGGGAACACTGAAGCTTTCTTT; CDR3: CASSLSGNTEAFF; size: NA; V: TRBV7-2; D: NA; J: TRBJ1-1
DNA: TGTGCCAGTAGTATAGGGGACACCTCCTACAATGAGCAGTTCTTC; CDR3: CASSIGDTSYNEQFF; size: NA; V: TRBV19; D: NA; J: TRBJ2-1
DNA: TGCAGCGCGTCCTCGACTAGCGGGAGTTCCTACAATGAGCAGTTCTTC; CDR3: CSASSTSGSSYNEQFF; size: few; V: TRBV29-1; D: TRBD2; J: TRBJ2-1
DNA: TGTGCCAGCAGCGTAGCGGGTAGCACAGATACGCAGTATTTT; CDR3: CASSVAGSTDTQYF; size: NA; V: TRBV9; D: NA; J: TRBJ2-3